This TCR beta chain was found in a study of vaccination and CD4 T cells after COVID-19. Findings and caveats of the study: Convalescent patients displayed a median around 86% of reactive clones emerging only post-vaccination.

Documented treatment: approximately 10-day PBMC culture with coronavirus spike peptide pools or control peptides (ViraFEST assay). On day 3 and again on day 7, fresh IL-2 medium was used to replace half the medium. From the roughly 11-day cultures, CD4+ T cells were isolated by negative selection. The junction had 6 bases not matched to a gene; V was cut back by 5 bases and J by 1 base. The length of the CDR3 is 15 residues. The germline CDR1 and CDR2 sequences are SGHTA and FQGNSA. Sequence data for DNA of cultured CD4+ T cells were generated by the Oncomine TCR Beta short-read assay. TCRdb re-called the PCR reads through MiXCR, storing one row per CDR3 protein. The data contain 9,500 to 15,000 distinct CDR3 sequences, about 31% of them singletons. In regard to this clonotype: What it binds is not known.

This clonotype was obtained from a human donor with COVID-19. V is TRBV7-2 and J is TRBJ1-1; 8 bases agree with TRBD1. Sequencing was performed on cultured CD4+ T cells from blood. CDR3 amino acids: CASSPWTGKNTEAFF. The CDR3 bases are TGTGCCAGCAGCCCTTGGACAGGGAAGAACACTGAAGCTTTCTTT.